These 14 T cell receptor beta chains came from one sample sequenced in a study of blood T cell repertoires in COVID-19. The assay was immunoSEQ multiplex PCR, and TCRdb's table has in-frame clones only and misses some. This table holds roughly 230,000 clones, 85% to 90% found once. Sequenced material: peripheral blood. Receptor source: a woman between 35 and 50 years old who had recovered from COVID-19.

The chain couples TRBV29-1 to TRBJ2-1; D unclear. Trimming removed 5 bases at V and 0 bases at J, with 8 bases between. The germline gives CDR1 SQVTM, CDR2 ANQGSEA. The CDR3 is 13 amino acids. This CDR3 is CSVKPSSYNEQFF. DNA of the CDR3: TGCAGCGTTAAGCCGAGCTCCTACAATGAGCAGTTCTTC.

The chain recombines TRBV9 with TRBJ2-1, with D possibly TRBD2 on 6 matching bases. The CDR3 is made up of 15 amino acids. From germline, CDR1 is SGDLS and CDR2 YYNGEE. Trimming shortened V by 0 bases and J by 3 bases, and 10 bases separated the two germline ends. CDR3 region: CASSVDLANYNEQFF. The CDR3 region has the DNA TGTGCCAGCAGCGTAGATCTAGCGAACTACAATGAGCAGTTCTTC. The full variable domain, rest sourced from reference TRBV9 and TRBJ2-1, is DSGVTQTPKHLITATGQRVTLRCSPRSGDLSVYWYQQSLDQGLQFLIQYYNGEERAKGNILERFSAQQFPDLHSELNLSSLELGDSALYFCASSVDLANYNEQFFGPGTRLTVL.

J is TRBJ2-2 and V is TRBV7-8, with D unresolved. Germline loops: CDR1 SGHVS, CDR2 FQNEAQ. Trimming shortened V by 4 bases and J by 1 base, and 4 bases separated the two germline ends. The CDR3 loop spans 13 amino acids. Here the CDR3 reads CASSSVNTGELFF. CDR3 in DNA: TGTGCCAGCAGCTCCGTGAACACCGGGGAGCTGTTTTTT.

This clone has just a few counts. The rearrangement links TRBV4-2 to TRBJ1-6, with TRBD1 as a possible D gene (5 bases). CDR1 LGHNA and CDR2 YNFKEQ come from the germline V gene. Trimming left V 4 bases short and J 6 bases short, with 19 bases between. The CDR3 is 17 residues long. DNA of the CDR3: TGTGCCAGCAGCCCCAAAGGGACTTCCCTATTTAATTCACCCCTCCACTTT. It translates to CASSPKGTSLFNSPLHF.

This clone appeared a few times. The rearrangement uses TRBV11-3 and TRBJ1-3; D not resolved. The CDR3 totals 17 residues. Looked up from germline, CDR1 is SGHNT and CDR2 is YENEEA. V shed 3 bases and J shed 4 bases, with 19 bases lying between them. CDR3 amino acids: CASSFRGGAVLGNTIYF. For the CDR3, the DNA is TGTGCCAGCAGCTTCCGGGGAGGAGCGGTTCTCGGAAACACCATATATTTT. Variable domain in full (rest from reference TRBV11-3 and TRBJ1-3): EAGVVQSPRYKIIEKKQPVAFWCNPISGHNTLYWYLQNLGQGPELLIRYENEEAVDDSQLPKDRFSAERLKGVDSTLKIQPAELGDSAVYLCASSFRGGAVLGNTIYFGEGSWLTVV.

The rearrangement links TRBV5-4 to TRBJ1-2, with D maybe TRBD1 (6 bases). Trimming removed 1 base at V and 6 bases at J, with 10 bases between. The CDR3 runs to 13 residues. Germline V gives CDR1 SGHNT, CDR2 YYREEE (reference sequence). The CDR3 spells CASSLKQGNGYTF. The CDR3, as DNA: TGTGCCAGCAGCTTGAAACAGGGTAATGGCTACACCTTC.

This chain connects TRBV19 to TRBJ2-1; TRBD1 is a possible D gene (5 bases). Germline lookup yields CDR1 LNHDA and CDR2 SQIVND (reference sequence). The CDR3 runs to 12 residues. Between the trimmed V and J ends, which lost 7 bases and 11 bases, there was a span of 15 bases. The CDR3 DNA sequence: TGTGCCAGTACCTCACTTGGGGCAAAGCAGTTCTTC. This sequence encodes CASTSLGAKQFF.

The V and J genes are TRBV28 and TRBJ1-1, with D perhaps TRBD1 (5 bases). CDR1 is MDHEN, CDR2 SYDVKM, per germline. The CDR3 length is 13 residues. V gave up 6 bases and J gave up 4 bases, with 12 bases separating them. CDR3 sequence (DNA): TGTGCCAGCAGGGAGACAGCTCCCACTGAAGCTTTCTTT. Its protein product is CASRETAPTEAFF.

This sequence joins TRBV6-6 and TRBJ2-7; 11 bases align to TRBD1. J gave up 5 bases and V 8 bases, and 2 bases lay outside the gene matches. The CDR3 covers 12 residues. Germline V gene lookup returns CDR1 MNHNY and CDR2 SVGAGI (reference sequence). CDR3 loop: CASAGQGDEQYF. DNA for the CDR3: TGTGCCAGCGCGGGACAGGGGGACGAGCAGTACTTC.

This clone was counted a single time. The rearrangement links TRBV27 to TRBJ1-4; D is undetermined. CDR3 size: 15 residues. V shed 4 bases and J shed 0 bases, with 9 bases lying between them. Per the germline V gene, CDR1 is MNHEY and CDR2 is SMNVEV (reference sequence). The CDR3 spells CASSWRAATNEKLFF. CDR3 nucleotide sequence: TGTGCCAGCAGTTGGAGAGCAGCAACTAATGAAAAACTGTTTTTT.

This clone was seen only once. The chain is built from TRBV28 and TRBJ2-1; D not resolved. This CDR3 has 14 amino acids. The germline V gene has CDR1 MDHEN and CDR2 SYDVKM. The V gene lost 8 bases and the J gene lost 6 bases, with 17 bases spanning the gap. The CDR3 spells CASRSPLSPNEQFF. The DNA for the CDR3 is TGTGCCAGCCGTTCCCCCTTGTCCCCCAATGAGCAGTTCTTC.

The chain uses TRBV18 and TRBJ1-5; D might be TRBD1 (5 bases). Germline V CDR1 and CDR2: KGHSH, LQKENI. This CDR3 spans 15 amino acids. The V end was cut by 1 base, the J end by 1 base, with 8 bases between. The CDR3 DNA follows: TGTGCCAGCTCACCACGAGCAGGGAGCAATCAGCCCCAGCATTTT. Protein sequence: CASSPRAGSNQPQHF.

This rearrangement joins TRBV10-3 to TRBJ2-1; 9 bases fit TRBD2. CDR1 and CDR2 (germline): ENHRY, SYGVKD. The CDR3 has 15 residues. V trimming: 6 bases; J trimming: 0 bases; junction bases outside the gene matches: 3. CDR3 DNA sequence: TGTGCCATCAGGGATAGCGGGGGCTCCTACAATGAGCAGTTCTTC. Amino acid sequence: CAIRDSGGSYNEQFF.

The gene calls are TRBV19 and TRBJ2-1, with a possible D match to TRBD2 (5 bases). Trimming removed 3 bases from V and 2 bases from J, with 11 bases in between. Germline loops: CDR1 LNHDA, CDR2 SQIVND (reference sequence). CDR3 size: 15 residues. CDR3 DNA: TGTGCCAGTAGTATTGCTGAGGGCCCCTACAATGAGCAGTTCTTC. Its protein is CASSIAEGPYNEQFF.